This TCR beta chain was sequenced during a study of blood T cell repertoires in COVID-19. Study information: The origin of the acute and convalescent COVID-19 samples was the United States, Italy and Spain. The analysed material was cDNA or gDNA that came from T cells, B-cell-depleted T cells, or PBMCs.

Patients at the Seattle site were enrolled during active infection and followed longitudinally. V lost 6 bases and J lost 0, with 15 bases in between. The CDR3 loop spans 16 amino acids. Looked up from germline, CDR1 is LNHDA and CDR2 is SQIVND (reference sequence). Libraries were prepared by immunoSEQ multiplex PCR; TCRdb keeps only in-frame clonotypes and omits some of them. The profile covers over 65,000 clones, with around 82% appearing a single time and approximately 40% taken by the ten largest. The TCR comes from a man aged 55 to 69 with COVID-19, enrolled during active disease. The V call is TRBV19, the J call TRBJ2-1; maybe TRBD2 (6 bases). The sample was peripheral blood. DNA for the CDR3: TGTGCCAGTAGGCCGAGGAGGGGCGGCTCCTACAATGAGCAGTTCTTC. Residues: CASRPRRGGSYNEQFF.